A selection of T cell receptor beta chains follows, all from one sample in a study of T cell responses to AZD1222 COVID-19 vaccine. TCRdb's copy holds only in-frame clones and misses some; the assay was immunoSEQ multiplex PCR. The sample lists 90,000 to 120,000 clones; under 95% were seen once. This sample comprised peripheral blood, obtained on day 0 of AZD1222 vaccination. These TCRs come from an adult in good health. CDR3s include the opening cysteine and the closing phenylalanine or tryptophan. A D gene is named only where the DNA matches it firmly. Size is stated for part of the rows, as once, few or many counts, or as a class when the clone is expanded.

v_gene	abundance	j_gene	d_gene	CDR3nt	CDR3aa
TRBV9	NA	TRBJ1-1	TRBD1	TGTGCCAGCAGCGTAGCTGGACAGGGCGGAACTGAAGCTTTCTTT	CASSVAGQGGTEAFF
TRBV19	NA	TRBJ1-1	NA	TGTGCCAGTAAACGGGCAGATTACACTGAAGCTTTCTTT	CASKRADYTEAFF
TRBV5-5	once	TRBJ1-2	NA	TGTGCCAGCGTCGGGGTTGATAACTATGGCTACACCTTC	CASVGVDNYGYTF
TRBV13	NA	TRBJ2-7	TRBD1	TGTGCCAGCAGCCCTGGACAGGGGGGATACGAGCAGTACTTC	CASSPGQGGYEQYF
TRBV6-2/TRBV6-3	NA	TRBJ2-7	NA	TGTGCCAGCAGTTACGTCGGGGCAATTGTGTCCTACGAGCAGTACTTC	CASSYVGAIVSYEQYF
TRBV1	NA	TRBJ1-6	NA	TGCACCAGCAGCGACAGAGAGAAGGGTTCACCCCTCCACTTT	CTSSDREKGSPLHF
TRBV12-3/TRBV12-4	NA	TRBJ2-3	TRBD2	TGTGCCAGCAAGCCCGGGGGGGCGGATACGCAGTATTTT	CASKPGGADTQYF
TRBV7-9	few	TRBJ1-1	NA	TGTGCCAGCAGCTACCCGGGGGCAGGGAGGAACACTGAAGCTTTCTTT	CASSYPGAGRNTEAFF
TRBV4-2	NA	TRBJ2-1	TRBD2	TGTGCCAGCAGCCAACAGCTAGCGGGCCACTACAATGAGCAGTTCTTC	CASSQQLAGHYNEQFF
TRBV2	NA	TRBJ2-5	TRBD2	TGTGCCAGCAGGGGCGGGGGGACGTACCAAGAGACCCAGTACTTC	CASRGGGTYQETQYF
TRBV6-2/TRBV6-3	NA	TRBJ1-2	TRBD1	TGTGCCAGCAGTTACTCGACAGGGGCGCATGGCTACACCTTC	CASSYSTGAHGYTF
TRBV30	NA	TRBJ1-2	NA	TGTGCCTGGAGTACGGGACATCTTGGCTACACCTTC	CAWSTGHLGYTF
TRBV6-1	NA	TRBJ2-7	TRBD2	TGTGCCAGCAGTGCAGCTAGCGGGGGGGGCTACGAGCAGTACTTC	CASSAASGGGYEQYF
TRBV7-2	NA	TRBJ1-4	NA	TGTGCCAGCAGCTTACCTCCAGTTGAAAAACTGTTTTTT	CASSLPPVEKLFF
TRBV13	NA	TRBJ2-2	NA	TGTGCCAGCAGCTTAGTTACAGGGCCCGGGGAGCTGTTTTTT	CASSLVTGPGELFF
TRBV5-1	NA	TRBJ2-7	NA	TGCGCCAGCAGCTTGGGACAGAACTACGAGCAGTACTTC	CASSLGQNYEQYF
TRBV10-3	NA	TRBJ2-5	TRBD2	TGTGCCATCAGGACTAGCGGGGGGAGAGAGACCCAGTACTTC	CAIRTSGGRETQYF
TRBV6-5	NA	TRBJ2-7	TRBD1	TGTGCCAGCAGTCCGGGACAGAATACCTACGAGCAGTACTTC	CASSPGQNTYEQYF
TRBV5-1	NA	TRBJ2-6	NA	TGCGCCAGCAGCTTTGGACAGATCTCTGGGGCCAACGTCCTGACTTTC	CASSFGQISGANVLTF
TRBV19	NA	TRBJ2-1	NA	TGTGCCAGTAGTATCCCTAGCCCGGGCGAGAATGAGCAGTTCTTC	CASSIPSPGENEQFF
TRBV6-5	NA	TRBJ2-7	NA	TGTGCCAGCAGCAAAGGCGAGTTTCGGTACGAGCAGTACTTC	CASSKGEFRYEQYF
TRBV5-6	NA	TRBJ1-2	NA	TGTGCCAGCAGCTTGGGGGACATTAACTATGGCTACACCTTC	CASSLGDINYGYTF
TRBV5-1	NA	TRBJ1-4	NA	TGCGCCAGCAGTTTGGGTTTACAGAATGAAAAACTGTTTTTT	CASSLGLQNEKLFF
TRBV28	NA	TRBJ1-1	NA	TGTGCCAGCAGCCGTCCGGGGGCGAACACTGAAGCTTTCTTT	CASSRPGANTEAFF
TRBV3-1/TRBV3-2	NA	TRBJ1-5	NA	TGTGCCAGCAGCCCCGGGAGGGGCAATCAGCCCCAGCATTTT	CASSPGRGNQPQHF
TRBV5-4	NA	TRBJ1-2	TRBD1	TGTGCCAGCAGCTTGGACAGGGGAGGCTATGGCTACACCTTC	CASSLDRGGYGYTF
TRBV5-1	NA	TRBJ2-3	TRBD2	TGCGCCAGCAGCCCGGAAGCGGGGAGCACAGATACGCAGTATTTT	CASSPEAGSTDTQYF
TRBV11-2	once	TRBJ1-5	NA	TGTGCCAGCAGCTTATCTCCAGCCCAGAATCAGCCCCAGCATTTT	CASSLSPAQNQPQHF
TRBV11-2	NA	TRBJ2-3	TRBD2	TGTGCCAGCAGCGACCCAATGGATAGCGGGGGACCCACAGATACGCAGTATTTT	CASSDPMDSGGPTDTQYF
TRBV12-3/TRBV12-4	NA	TRBJ2-7	NA	TGTGCCAGCAGTTACGGACGCAACTACGAGCAGTACTTC	CASSYGRNYEQYF
TRBV21-1	once	TRBJ1-2	NA	TGTGCCAGCAGCAAAGGTAAAGGGGCAACTAACTATGGCTACACCTTC	CASSKGKGATNYGYTF
TRBV6-5	once	TRBJ1-2	NA	TGTGCCAGCAGCCACCCCACAAACTATGGCTACACCTTC	CASSHPTNYGYTF
TRBV5-4	NA	TRBJ2-3	TRBD2	TGTGCCAGCAGCTTGGGACTAGCGGAGGGCACAGATACGCAGTATTTT	CASSLGLAEGTDTQYF
TRBV19	NA	TRBJ2-5	NA	TGTGCCAGTAGTATGGGTTGGGGCAGCCAAGAGACCCAGTACTTC	CASSMGWGSQETQYF
TRBV7-8	NA	TRBJ2-7	TRBD1	TGTGCCAGCAGCTATGGACAGGGCGGCGAGCAGTACTTC	CASSYGQGGEQYF
TRBV6-9	NA	TRBJ2-7	TRBD1	TGTGCCAGCAGCAGGACAGGGAGGGAGCAGTACTTC	CASSRTGREQYF
TRBV6-1	NA	TRBJ2-5	TRBD2	TGTGCCAGCAGTGACCACCCGGGACTAGCGGGGGGGCCGGGGGAGACCCAGTACTTC	CASSDHPGLAGGPGETQYF
TRBV27	NA	TRBJ1-1	NA	TGTGCCAGCAGTTTTAGGAGTGGATTGTCTGAAGCTTTCTTT	CASSFRSGLSEAFF
TRBV7-9	NA	TRBJ2-2	NA	TGTGCCAGCAGCTTAGTGGGGGCGAACACCGGGGAGCTGTTTTTT	CASSLVGANTGELFF
TRBV6-2/TRBV6-3	NA	TRBJ1-5	TRBD1	TGTGCCAGCAGTGTTGACAGGGTGAGCAATCAGCCCCAGCATTTT	CASSVDRVSNQPQHF
TRBV6-2/TRBV6-3	NA	TRBJ2-7	NA	TGTGCCAGCAGTGACCCATCCTACGAGCAGTACTTC	CASSDPSYEQYF
TRBV29-1	NA	TRBJ1-1	NA	TGCAGCGTTGGAAGTGCCACTGAAGCTTTCTTT	CSVGSATEAFF
TRBV13	NA	TRBJ2-2	TRBD1	TGTGCCAGCAGCTGGGGACAGGGTGACGGGGAGCTGTTTTTT	CASSWGQGDGELFF
TRBV6-1	once	TRBJ1-6	NA	TGTGCCAGCAGTGAAGCGGAAGGGCTGAGCTCCTATAATTCACCCCTCCACTTT	CASSEAEGLSSYNSPLHF
TRBV30	NA	TRBJ1-5	TRBD1	TGTGCCTGGAGAGAAGGCGGGACAGGGGGTACTGGACCCCAGCATTTT	CAWREGGTGGTGPQHF
TRBV24-1	NA	TRBJ2-3	NA	TGTGCCACCAGTGACCCCTTACTAGCCCACACGCAGTATTTT	CATSDPLLAHTQYF